This entry is about one TCR beta chain. This entry belongs to a study of blood T cell repertoires in COVID-19. This CDR3 has 12 residues. Germline CDR1 and CDR2: MNHEY and SMNVEV (reference sequence). V was shortened by 5 bases and J by 0 bases, with 5 bases between the two germline ends. The table came from immunoSEQ multiplex PCR; TCRdb's copy has only in-frame clones and leaves some out. The sample holds about 220,000 clones, roughly 87% seen once. The V gene is TRBV27, the J gene TRBJ2-7; the D is unclear. This TCR came from a man aged 35-49 years with active or convalescent COVID-19. Sequenced: peripheral blood. CDR3 sequence reads: CASSPHSYEQYF. The CDR3, as DNA: TGTGCCAGCAGTCCCCACTCCTACGAGCAGTACTTC.